This T cell receptor beta chain stems from a study of blood T cell repertoires in COVID-19. Study at large: From the United States, Italy and Spain came samples of acute and convalescent COVID-19.

Original analysis: Reference gene primer amplification yielded estimated nucleated cell counts. Profiling relied on immunoSEQ multiplex PCR, and the TCRdb table lists in-frame clones only, not all of them. V, J and clone size derive from that table, while D and trimming were established from the DNA sequence. This sample carries fewer than 250,000 clones, roughly 94% of them seen once, and the ten largest clones take 0.95% to 1.5%. There are 13 residues in the CDR3. Trimming removed 4 bases at V and 6 bases at J, with 16 bases between. From germline, CDR1 is SQVTM and CDR2 ANQGSEA. This clone was seen a single time.

The chain joins TRBV29-1 to TRBJ2-7; TRBD1 is a possible D gene (5 bases). The TCR was taken from a man aged 30 to 45 with acute or convalescent COVID-19. Sequencing was done on a sample of peripheral blood. The CDR3 nucleotides read TGCAGCGTTGGTCCCAGGGTCGTAGCCGAGCAGTACTTC. Its protein product is CSVGPRVVAEQYF.